This is a list of T cell receptor beta chains from one sample in a study of shared clonotypes between healthy human individuals. Using immunoSEQ multiplex PCR, the repertoire was profiled, and TCRdb retains in-frame clones only, with some absent. This table has around 2,100,000 clones, about 95% appearing once. Sequenced: naive CD8+ T cells sorted from blood. The origin of the receptors is a man aged 18 to 30 in good health. Each CDR3 is given with its conserved first and last residue. The D gene is left open where the match is weak. Clone size is given for some rows only: seen once, a few or many times, or a class if the clone is expanded.

D: -
size: -
V: TRBV30
J: TRBJ2-1
DNA: TGTGCCTGGAGTGGTTTAGCGGACTCCTACAATGAGCAGTTCTTC
CDR3: CAWSGLADSYNEQFF

D: -
size: -
V: TRBV9
J: TRBJ1-1
DNA: TGTGCCAGCAGCGTAGGTAGCAGGGGTATGAACACTGAAGCTTTCTTT
CDR3: CASSVGSRGMNTEAFF

D: TRBD1
size: -
V: TRBV11-2
J: TRBJ2-7
DNA: TGTGCCAGCAGCACCGGGACAGGGGACTACGAGCAGTACTTC
CDR3: CASSTGTGDYEQYF

D: -
size: -
V: TRBV2
J: TRBJ1-3
DNA: TGTGCCAGCAGTGCCAGACAAGCCTTCTCTGGAAACACCATATATTTT
CDR3: CASSARQAFSGNTIYF

D: TRBD1
size: -
V: TRBV11-2
J: TRBJ1-1
DNA: TGTGCCAGCAGCGACCACAGGGGTACTGAAGCTTTCTTT
CDR3: CASSDHRGTEAFF

D: -
size: -
V: TRBV28
J: TRBJ2-5
DNA: TGTGCCAGCAGTTTACCCGGGGGAGAGACCCAGTACTTC
CDR3: CASSLPGGETQYF

D: TRBD2
size: -
V: TRBV15
J: TRBJ2-2
DNA: TGTGCCACCAGCAGAGATTCACTAGCGGGAGCTCCCGGGGAGCTGTTTTTT
CDR3: CATSRDSLAGAPGELFF

D: -
size: -
V: TRBV7-9
J: TRBJ2-5
DNA: TGTGCCAGCAGCTTAGCGGGGGGACCCAAAGAGACCCAGTACTTC
CDR3: CASSLAGGPKETQYF

D: -
size: -
V: TRBV25-1
J: TRBJ1-3
DNA: TGTGCCAGCAGTGCCAGGGGTCTGAACACCATATATTTT
CDR3: CASSARGLNTIYF

D: -
size: -
V: TRBV27
J: TRBJ1-2
DNA: TGTGCCAGCGGACCAATCCGGGACATGACACGCTACACCTTC
CDR3: CASGPIRDMTRYTF

D: -
size: -
V: TRBV19
J: TRBJ2-7
DNA: TGTGCCAGTAGTATAGCAGGACCAAACTCCTACGAGCAGTACTTC
CDR3: CASSIAGPNSYEQYF

D: -
size: -
V: TRBV9
J: TRBJ1-4
DNA: TGTGCCAGCAGCGTGCGCCTAACAGAAAAACTGTTTTTT
CDR3: CASSVRLTEKLFF

D: -
size: -
V: TRBV7-3
J: TRBJ2-1
DNA: TGTGCCAGCAGCTTACTCGGGGGCGCCGGGCATGAGCAGTTCTTC
CDR3: CASSLLGGAGHEQFF

D: TRBD1
size: -
V: TRBV5-8
J: TRBJ2-7
DNA: TGTGCCAGCAGCTTGGGGGGGACAGGGCGGTACGAGCAGTACTTC
CDR3: CASSLGGTGRYEQYF

D: -
size: -
V: TRBV28
J: TRBJ1-2
DNA: TGTGCCAGCAGTTTTCCCCAACGGGACATCAATGGCTACACCTTC
CDR3: CASSFPQRDINGYTF

D: TRBD1
size: -
V: TRBV6-4
J: TRBJ1-1
DNA: TGTGCCAGCAGTTCTTCCCAAACAGGGGCGGCTGAAGCTTTCTTT
CDR3: CASSSSQTGAAEAFF

D: -
size: -
V: TRBV28
J: TRBJ1-5
DNA: TGTGCCAGCAGCCTCCGGGCCCTAAATCTCCATCAGCCCCAGCATTTT
CDR3: CASSLRALNLHQPQHF

D: -
size: -
V: TRBV28
J: TRBJ1-1
DNA: TGTGCCAGCAGTTTATGGGGAGAGGGGGTAACAGGTGAAGCTTTCTTT
CDR3: CASSLWGEGVTGEAFF

D: -
size: once
V: TRBV7-2
J: TRBJ2-2
DNA: TGTGCCAGCAGCTTAGTGGGGGCCGGGGAGCTGTTTTTT
CDR3: CASSLVGAGELFF

D: -
size: -
V: TRBV7-9
J: TRBJ2-1
DNA: TGTGCCAGCAGCAAGAAGCAGGGAAATGAGCAGTTCTTC
CDR3: CASSKKQGNEQFF

D: TRBD2
size: once
V: TRBV27
J: TRBJ2-1
DNA: TGTGCCACCGGTGAGGCGGGGGGCCGCAATGAGCAGTTCTTC
CDR3: CATGEAGGRNEQFF

D: -
size: -
V: TRBV13
J: TRBJ2-7
DNA: TGTGCCAGCAGCTTAGGCCGCCCCTACGAGCAGTACTTC
CDR3: CASSLGRPYEQYF

D: TRBD1
size: -
V: TRBV6-1
J: TRBJ2-1
DNA: TGTGCCAGCAGTTGGGGACAGGCCTACTCTGAGCAGTTCTTC
CDR3: CASSWGQAYSEQFF

D: -
size: -
V: TRBV19
J: TRBJ2-5
DNA: TGTGCCAGTAGTATAGTGGCCGGGATCGAGACCCAGTACTTC
CDR3: CASSIVAGIETQYF

D: -
size: once
V: TRBV6-1
J: TRBJ2-3
DNA: TGTGCCAGCAGTGAGGAACCAGATACGCAGTATTTT
CDR3: CASSEEPDTQYF

D: -
size: -
V: TRBV9
J: TRBJ1-2
DNA: TGTGCCAGCAGCGTGGCCCTAAACTATGGCTACACCTTC
CDR3: CASSVALNYGYTF

D: -
size: -
V: TRBV5-1
J: TRBJ2-5
DNA: TGCGCCAGCAGCTTGGAGGGGGGGCATCAGGAGACCCAGTACTTC
CDR3: CASSLEGGHQETQYF

D: TRBD1
size: -
V: TRBV5-6
J: TRBJ1-2
DNA: TGTGCCAGCAGCCCGATGACAGGGAACTATGGCTACACCTTC
CDR3: CASSPMTGNYGYTF

D: TRBD1
size: few
V: TRBV7-9
J: TRBJ1-2
DNA: TGTGCCAGCAGCTTAGGTACCGGGACAGAGGATGGCTACACCTTC
CDR3: CASSLGTGTEDGYTF

D: TRBD1
size: -
V: TRBV4-1
J: TRBJ2-7
DNA: TGCGCCAGCAGCCCCGGGACAGATTTTATCGAGCAGTACTTC
CDR3: CASSPGTDFIEQYF

D: -
size: -
V: TRBV6-5
J: TRBJ1-2
DNA: TGTGCCAGCAGGCCAGACACCGGCAACTATGGCTACACCTTC
CDR3: CASRPDTGNYGYTF

D: TRBD2
size: -
V: TRBV10-3
J: TRBJ2-5
DNA: TGTGCCATCAGTGAGTCAACGCGGGGGGGCCAAGAGACCCAGTACTTC
CDR3: CAISESTRGGQETQYF

D: -
size: -
V: TRBV5-1
J: TRBJ2-1
DNA: TGCGCCAGCAGACCAGAGGACAATGAGCAGTTCTTC
CDR3: CASRPEDNEQFF

D: -
size: -
V: TRBV7-8
J: TRBJ2-1
DNA: TGTGCCAGCAGCTTTTTCCCTACAGGCGATGAGCAGTTCTTC
CDR3: CASSFFPTGDEQFF

D: TRBD1
size: -
V: TRBV9
J: TRBJ1-1
DNA: TGTGCCAGCAGCGTAGCGCAGGGGGCGAACACTGAAGCTTTCTTT
CDR3: CASSVAQGANTEAFF

D: -
size: -
V: TRBV5-6
J: TRBJ2-3
DNA: TGTGCCAGCAGCTTTTCCTTATACACAGATACGCAGTATTTT
CDR3: CASSFSLYTDTQYF

D: -
size: -
V: TRBV13
J: TRBJ1-1
DNA: TGTGCCAGCAGCTTAGGACCGAACACTGAAGCTTTCTTT
CDR3: CASSLGPNTEAFF

D: -
size: -
V: TRBV5-5
J: TRBJ1-2
DNA: TGTGCCAGCAGCTGGGGGTACCGGGACACACTTAACTATGGCTACACCTTC
CDR3: CASSWGYRDTLNYGYTF

D: -
size: -
V: TRBV6-4
J: TRBJ1-1
DNA: TGTGCCAGCACAGTACTTTGGAACACTGAAGCTTTCTTT
CDR3: CASTVLWNTEAFF